One sample yielded the 27 T cell receptor beta chains listed below, sequenced in a study of monozygotic twins with inflammatory bowel disease. TCRdb derives one entry per CDR3 protein from the 5' RACE reads, leaving out DNA. This repertoire includes a few hundred thousand distinct CDR3 sequences. The source material was blood. The receptors originated from a human donor with ulcerative colitis or Crohn's disease, or a healthy co-twin of an affected twin (not recorded which).

The chain carries TRBV25-1 and TRBJ1-4; TCRdb reports TRBD1, a call that lacks DNA to check it against. The CDR3 runs to 15 residues. Germline assignment: CDR1 MGHDK and CDR2 SYGVNS. CDR3: CASSNMGNPNEKLFF.

The rearrangement links TRBV20-1 to TRBJ2-1; TCRdb calls TRBD1, which cannot be checked without DNA. This CDR3 is built from 13 residues. CDR1 is DFQATT and CDR2 is SNEGSKA in the germline V gene (reference sequence). The CDR3 region is CSAKVGLGNEQFF.

The chain is built from TRBV12-3 or TRBV12-4 and TRBJ1-4; TCRdb calls TRBD1, which cannot be checked without DNA. The CDR3 covers 14 residues. This CDR3 reads CASSLGEGNEKLFF.

The chain links TRBV7-9 to TRBJ1-5. The germline V gene has CDR1 SEHNR and CDR2 FQNEAQ (reference sequence). The CDR3 is made up of 15 amino acids. Here the CDR3 reads CASSLARQDREPQHF.

The V gene is TRBV20-1, the J gene TRBJ2-7. Looked up from germline, CDR1 is DFQATT and CDR2 is SNEGSKA (reference sequence). The CDR3 has 12 residues. The chain's CDR3 is CSGASVNYEQYF.

The chain joins TRBV12-3 or TRBV12-4 to TRBJ1-6; as DNA is missing, the TRBD1 call by TCRdb cannot be tested. The CDR3 has 16 amino acids. The CDR3 sequence: CASSLVGTGRGSPLHF.

The chain links TRBV18 to TRBJ1-1. Germline CDR1 and CDR2: KGHSH and LQKENI. The CDR3 has 14 amino acids. CDR3 protein: CASSGMGMNTEAFF.

This chain uses TRBV5-1 with TRBJ2-3; absent DNA, TCRdb's TRBD1 call cannot be checked. CDR3 length: 16 amino acids. Per the germline V gene, CDR1 is SGHRS and CDR2 is YFSETQ. This CDR3 reads CASSFFDGGTWATQYF.

The CDR3 is CASSQGTGSTDTQYF. The rearrangement joins TRBV5-5 to TRBJ2-3; TCRdb indicates TRBD1, and absent DNA this call remains unverified. The CDR3 totals 15 residues. The germline V gene has CDR1 SGHKS and CDR2 YYEKEE (reference sequence).

The V and J genes are TRBV5-1 and TRBJ2-3; TCRdb designates TRBD2, a call that cannot be tested without DNA. Germline V lookup: CDR1 SGHRS, CDR2 YFSETQ. This CDR3 has 18 residues. The CDR3 here is CASSRSLRERGGQDTQYF.

The chain joins TRBV29-1 to TRBJ2-7; TCRdb proposes TRBD2, but this gene call is untestable without DNA. Germline V gene sequence: CDR1 SQVTM, CDR2 ANQGSEA. This CDR3 region has 16 residues. This chain's CDR3 is CSVEDRPGLPSYEQYF.

This chain links TRBV7-2 with TRBJ2-3; TCRdb picks TRBD2, but there is no DNA to check that call. CDR3 length: 17 amino acids. Germline CDR1 is SGHTA and CDR2 is FQGNSA. CDR3 protein: CASSIQTSGGAGDTQYF.

The CDR3 reads CSASEGGLTYEQYF. The rearrangement uses TRBV20-1 and TRBJ2-7; the D call of TRBD1 rests on TCRdb alone, since no DNA is present to check it. The CDR3 covers 14 residues. The V gene's germline CDR1 is DFQATT and CDR2 SNEGSKA (reference sequence).

The rearrangement joins TRBV6-1 to TRBJ1-1. Germline-derived CDR1 and CDR2 are MNHNS and SASEGT. The CDR3 spans 15 residues. The chain's CDR3 is CASRGNDKKNTEAFF.

The CDR3 loop reads CSARYGGNTGELFF. The J gene is TRBJ2-2, the V gene TRBV20-1; absent DNA, TCRdb's TRBD2 call cannot be checked. The CDR3 spans 14 residues. Germline CDR1 is DFQATT and CDR2 is SNEGSKA (reference sequence).

The CDR3 spells CASSLPPDRGKDYGYTF. V usage is TRBV7-9 and J usage is TRBJ1-2; TCRdb selects TRBD1, and the lack of DNA leaves this call unchecked. The CDR3 spans 17 residues. The germline gives CDR1 SEHNR, CDR2 FQNEAQ (reference sequence).

The chain recombines TRBV7-6 with TRBJ1-1. Germline CDR1 is SGHVS and CDR2 is FNYEAQ. CDR3 length: 11 residues. CDR3 region: CASSRGGEAFF.

The chain employs TRBV3-1 and TRBJ1-1; TCRdb proposes TRBD1, but this gene call is untestable without DNA. Germline CDR1 is LGHDT and CDR2 is YNNKEL (reference sequence). CDR3 length: 13 residues. CDR3 region: CASSQTGTGEAFF.

The chain couples TRBV3-1 to TRBJ2-3; TCRdb selects TRBD1, and the lack of DNA leaves this call unchecked. Germline V gene data show CDR1 as LGHDT and CDR2 as YNNKEL (reference sequence). This CDR3 is 16 amino acids long. CDR3 protein: CASSEGRDRGTDTQYF.

V and J are TRBV6-5 and TRBJ2-1; TCRdb proposes TRBD1, but this gene call is untestable without DNA. The germline V gene has CDR1 MNHEY and CDR2 SVGAGI. The CDR3 contains 19 residues. CDR3 sequence: CASSYSGAWLSASYNEQFF.

The chain combines TRBV5-5 with TRBJ1-1; the D gene TCRdb calls, TRBD1, cannot be checked with no DNA. The CDR3 runs to 13 residues. Germline loops: CDR1 SGHKS, CDR2 YYEKEE (reference sequence). The chain's CDR3 is CASSLETDREAFF.

The CDR3 is CASKPGTGDQPQHF. J is TRBJ1-5 and V is TRBV18; TCRdb proposes TRBD1, but this gene call is untestable without DNA. The CDR3 covers 14 residues. Per the germline V gene, CDR1 is KGHSH and CDR2 is LQKENI.

The J gene is TRBJ1-1, the V gene TRBV20-1; TCRdb selects TRBD1, and the lack of DNA leaves this call unchecked. Germline lookup yields CDR1 DFQATT and CDR2 SNEGSKA (reference sequence). The length of the CDR3 is 15 residues. CDR3 loop: CSARDNAGKNTEAFF.

The chain employs TRBV11-2 and TRBJ2-3; TCRdb outputs TRBD1, but without DNA this stays unchecked. Germline CDR1 SGHAT, CDR2 FQNNGV. The CDR3 sequence is 15 residues long. CDR3 sequence reads: CASSSRDRHRDTQYF.

The chain recombines TRBV6-1 with TRBJ2-7; TCRdb reports TRBD1, a call that lacks DNA to check it against. The CDR3 spans 15 residues. Per the germline V gene, CDR1 is MNHNS and CDR2 is SASEGT. The CDR3 reads CASNPWPGATYEQYF.

The chain uses TRBV27 and TRBJ1-5; TCRdb outputs TRBD1, but without DNA this stays unchecked. This CDR3 comprises 14 residues. Germline V gene data show CDR1 as MNHEY and CDR2 as SMNVEV (reference sequence). The CDR3 region is CASSPTGYGQPQHF.

CDR3 in amino acids: CASSGTTGARRSTNEKLFF. V usage is TRBV7-6 and J usage is TRBJ1-4; TCRdb designates TRBD1, a call that cannot be tested without DNA. Germline V gene lookup returns CDR1 SGHVS and CDR2 FNYEAQ. The CDR3 sequence is 19 residues long.